Shown below are 19 T cell receptor beta chains from a single sample sequenced in a study of graft-versus-host responses after intestinal transplantation. No antigen has been assigned to these receptors. This table comes from immunoSEQ multiplex PCR, and its TCRdb copy is limited to in-frame clones, with some not included. The sample includes tens of thousands of clones, 90% to 95% seen only once; the top ten take about 0.1%. The sample was unstimulated CD4+ T cells sorted from spleen or lymph node cells, taken before intestinal transplant. Source of these receptors: a human donor who received an intestinal transplant.

The rearrangement links TRBV30 to TRBJ2-7; TRBD2 matches at 9 bases. Unmatched junction bases numbered 3, after V lost 5 bases and J lost 1 base. Germline assignment: CDR1 GTSNPN and CDR2 SVGIG (reference sequence). This CDR3 contains 13 residues. CDR3 sequence (DNA): TGTGCCTGGGGGACTAGCCCGTCCTACGAGCAGTACTTC. This translates into CAWGTSPSYEQYF.

Details on this clone: Lacking the conserved final phenylalanine or tryptophan, this CDR3 likely reflects a read error. The V gene is TRBV19, the J gene TRBJ2-7; the D gene is possibly TRBD1 (6 bases). The V gene's germline CDR1 is LNHDA and CDR2 SQIVND (reference sequence). Trimming shortened V by 5 bases and J by 7 bases, and 15 bases separated the two germline ends. This CDR3 is built from 13 residues. The CDR3 region is CASSSTGAWEQYL. DNA of the CDR3: TGTGCCAGTAGTTCGACAGGCGCCTGGGAGCAGTACCTC.

This rearrangement joins TRBV10-1 to TRBJ2-3, with 8 bases aligning to TRBD2. With 1 base clipped from V and 3 bases from J, the junction kept 3 bases outside the gene matches. CDR1 and CDR2 (germline): WNHNN, SYGVQD (reference sequence). This CDR3 is built from 15 residues. In nucleotides, the CDR3 is TGCGCCAGCAGTGAGTTCGGGGGGGATACAGATACGCAGTATTTT. This codes for CASSEFGGDTDTQYF.

This clone is a singleton in its sample. The V gene is TRBV7-8, the J gene TRBJ1-1; perhaps TRBD1 as D (5 bases). The CDR3 extends over 15 amino acids. The V and J ends lost 4 bases and 4 bases respectively, with 16 bases between them. CDR1 is SGHVS and CDR2 is FQNEAQ in the germline V gene. CDR3 protein: CASSSPSGRATEAFF. The CDR3 region has the DNA TGTGCCAGCAGCTCCCCTTCTGGCAGGGCCACTGAAGCTTTCTTT.

The chain recombines TRBV6-9 with TRBJ2-1; TRBD1 agrees at 7 bases. Germline-derived CDR1 and CDR2 are MNHGY and SVAAGI. With 2 bases clipped from V and 0 bases from J, the junction kept 4 bases outside the gene matches. CDR3 length: 16 residues. CDR3 region: CASSYPQGSSYNEQFF. In nucleotides, the CDR3 is TGTGCCAGCAGTTATCCACAGGGGAGCTCCTACAATGAGCAGTTCTTC.

This clone was detected only once. The chain employs TRBV7-2 and TRBJ2-3, with D perhaps matching TRBD1 (6 bases). CDR3 length: 13 residues. V lost 7 bases and J 3 bases, leaving 11 bases between the germline ends. Germline lookup yields CDR1 SGHTA and CDR2 FQGNSA. CDR3 in DNA: TGTGCCAGCACCCCGAGGGGGACAGATACGCAGTATTTT. It specifies CASTPRGTDTQYF.

The rearrangement uses TRBV4-2 and TRBJ2-5; D possibly corresponds to TRBD2 (7 bases). The CDR3 runs 16 residues. Per germline, CDR1 LGHNA and CDR2 YNFKEQ. The V end was cut by 1 base, the J end by 4 bases, with 16 bases between. CDR3 nucleotide sequence: TGTGCCAGCAGCCAAGGGGAACGGGGGGCAACAGAGACCCAGTACTTC. This gives the protein CASSQGERGATETQYF.

The gene calls are TRBV5-1 and TRBJ2-5; 13 positions match TRBD2. The germline gives CDR1 SGHRS, CDR2 YFSETQ. There are 17 residues in the CDR3. Trimming cost V 4 bases and J 1 base; bases outside gene matches: 7. In DNA, the CDR3 is TGCGCCAGCAGCGGGGGACTAGCGGGGACCCTCCAAGAGACCCAGTACTTC. Amino acid sequence: CASSGGLAGTLQETQYF.

The V call is TRBV29-1, the J call TRBJ1-2; the D is unclear. Trimming pared 4 bases from V and 1 base from J, leaving 10 bases between. Germline V gene sequence: CDR1 SQVTM, CDR2 ANQGSEA. CDR3 length equals 13 residues. The chain's CDR3 is CSVGRDINYGYTF. The CDR3, as DNA: TGCAGCGTTGGGAGGGATATTAACTATGGCTACACCTTC.

The rearrangement uses TRBV4-3 and TRBJ1-6; D perhaps matches TRBD1 (6 bases). This CDR3 has 16 residues. V lost 4 bases, J lost 0 bases, and 10 bases lay in between. CDR1 and CDR2 (germline): LGHNA, YSLEER. CDR3 coding DNA: TGCGCCAGCAGCCTTAACAGGGACTCCTATAATTCACCCCTCCACTTT. The encoded protein is CASSLNRDSYNSPLHF.

V gene TRBV15 combines with J gene TRBJ1-3; 9 bases line up with TRBD1. Per germline, CDR1 LNHNV and CDR2 YYDKDF (reference sequence). This CDR3 is built from 19 residues. V lost 5 bases, J lost 2 bases, and 16 bases stayed unmatched. This CDR3 is CATSPQGTGTGDAGNTIYF. The CDR3 nucleotides read TGTGCCACCAGCCCCCAGGGGACAGGGACAGGCGATGCTGGAAACACCATATATTTT.

The chain carries TRBV5-6 and TRBJ1-5; 7 bases are a match to TRBD1. The CDR3 spans 14 residues. Per germline, CDR1 SGHDT and CDR2 YYEEEE. J gave up 2 bases and V 6 bases, and 5 bases lay outside the gene matches. In DNA form, the CDR3 reads TGTGCCAGCACCATAGGACAGGGCAATCAGCCCCAGCATTTT. The encoded protein is CASTIGQGNQPQHF.

CDR3 sequence reads: CASSDRGQGTGELFF. The DNA for the CDR3 is TGCGCCAGCAGTGACCGCGGACAGGGAACCGGGGAGCTGTTTTTT. The chain couples TRBV10-2 to TRBJ2-2; 8 bases are shared with TRBD1. Germline assignment: CDR1 WSHSY and CDR2 SAAADI. The junction had 5 bases not matched to a gene; V was cut back by 3 bases and J by 5 bases. This CDR3 is 15 amino acids long.

The chain uses TRBV25-1 and TRBJ2-1; 12 positions match TRBD1. J was trimmed by 8 bases and V by 3 bases; bases with no gene match: 5. The CDR3 has 15 residues. Germline V gives CDR1 MGHDK, CDR2 SYGVNS. The CDR3, as DNA: TGTGCCAGCAGTGATCCGGGACAGGGGGCAGATGAGCAGTTCTTC. Its translation: CASSDPGQGADEQFF.

V usage is TRBV5-1 and J usage is TRBJ2-4, with 9 nucleotides matching TRBD1. The CDR3 has 15 amino acids. CDR1 SGHRS and CDR2 YFSETQ come from the germline V gene. V dropped 5 bases and J dropped 6; count of bases not matched to a gene: 9. The CDR3 spells CASSSTGTGLNIQYF. The CDR3 region has the DNA TGCGCCAGCAGTTCCACCGGGACAGGGTTAAACATTCAGTACTTC.

This rearrangement joins TRBV4-3 to TRBJ1-2, with TRBD1 matching over 9 bases. The length of the CDR3 is 15 residues. The J segment lost 6 bases and the V segment lost 2 bases, leaving 7 bases of the junction unmatched. Germline CDR1 is LGHNA and CDR2 is YSLEER. Here the CDR3 reads CASSQWDREVNGYTF. CDR3 nucleotide sequence: TGCGCCAGCAGCCAATGGGACAGGGAGGTTAATGGCTACACCTTC.

This chain uses TRBV18 with TRBJ2-7; tentative D call: TRBD2 (5 bases). Germline V gene data show CDR1 as KGHSH and CDR2 as LQKENI. The CDR3 sequence is 14 residues long. Trimming shortened V by 6 bases and J by 2 bases, and 14 bases separated the two germline ends. Written as DNA, the CDR3 is TGTGCCAGCTCCCCCAGGACGGGGACCTACGAGCAGTACTTC. As protein: CASSPRTGTYEQYF.

The chain employs TRBV19 and TRBJ1-3; 9 bases fit TRBD1. The CDR3 sequence is 17 residues long. Germline CDR1 reads LNHDA; CDR2 reads SQIVND (reference sequence). The ends lost 6 bases at V and 4 bases at J; junction bases unmatched: 13. This chain's CDR3 is CASSLGTGIGGGNTIYF. In DNA, the CDR3 is TGTGCCAGTAGCCTCGGGACAGGGATCGGCGGCGGAAACACCATATATTTT.

The chain uses TRBV10-3 and TRBJ1-2; 8 nucleotides align to TRBD1. This CDR3 spans 13 amino acids. Germline assignment: CDR1 ENHRY and CDR2 SYGVKD. The junction had 6 bases not matched to a gene; V was cut back by 4 bases and J by 8 bases. CDR3 nucleotide sequence: TGTGCCATCAGTGTCTTACAGGGGGAAGGCTACACCTTC. It codes for CAISVLQGEGYTF.